What follows are 9 T cell receptor beta chains derived from one specimen sequenced in a study of spatial heterogeneity in lung cancer. Documented time point: blood at routine non-recurrence follow-up after resection. TCRdb re-called the 5' RACE reads with MiXCR, one entry per CDR3 protein. The top ten hold under 20% of the sample, which has 40,000 to 50,000 distinct CDR3 sequences, about 10% seen once. The sequencing here drew on PBMCs, taken at follow-up. The origin of the receptors is a female donor with early-stage non-small cell lung cancer.

This clonotype was detected a few times. This CDR3 is CASTYTFQGYEQFF. CDR3 sequence (DNA): TGTGCCAGCACCTACACATTTCAGGGGTATGAGCAGTTCTTC. The V gene is TRBV28, the J gene TRBJ2-1; D perhaps matches TRBD1 (6 bases). The CDR3 is made up of 14 amino acids. Germline CDR1 MDHEN, CDR2 SYDVKM. V was clipped by 7 bases and J by 8 bases, with 18 bases between them.

In this sample, this clonotype turned up many times. V gene TRBV11-2 combines with J gene TRBJ1-2; TRBD1 might be the D (5 bases). Germline V gene data show CDR1 as SGHAT and CDR2 as FQNNGV. Trimming pared 4 bases from V and 3 bases from J, leaving 9 bases between. CDR3 length equals 13 residues. The CDR3 is CASSWGLDYGYTF. The CDR3 DNA reads as TGTGCCAGCAGCTGGGGCCTGGACTATGGCTACACCTTC.

V gene TRBV5-1 combines with J gene TRBJ2-7; 10 bases align to TRBD2. Germline values: CDR1 SGHRS, CDR2 YFSETQ. With 0 bases clipped from V and 3 bases from J, the junction kept 0 bases outside the gene matches. The CDR3 is 14 amino acids. CDR3 region: CASSLASGGYEQYF. CDR3 DNA: TGCGCCAGCAGCTTGGCTAGCGGGGGCTACGAGCAGTACTTC.

The V and J genes are TRBV2 and TRBJ2-1; possible D gene TRBD2, 5 bases. Trimming removed 5 bases from V and 7 bases from J, with 12 bases in between. Germline loops: CDR1 SNHLY, CDR2 FYNNEI. The CDR3 runs 13 residues. CDR3 region: CASSRGERNEQFF. CDR3 coding DNA: TGTGCCAGCAGTCGTGGGGAGCGAAATGAGCAGTTCTTC.

There are many counts of this clonotype. For the CDR3, the DNA is TGTGCCAGCAGCATGGAGGGACAGGGGGCCTACGAGCAGTACTTC. This encodes CASSMEGQGAYEQYF. The rearrangement links TRBV5-5 to TRBJ2-7; 11 bases fit TRBD1. This CDR3 has 15 residues. Germline values: CDR1 SGHKS, CDR2 YYEKEE (reference sequence). V was clipped by 4 bases and J by 2 bases; unmatched bases: 5.

This clonotype has a count of ten or more. This chain joins TRBV28 and TRBJ1-3; possible D gene TRBD1, 5 bases. With 6 bases removed from V and 12 bases from J, the gap between germline ends came to 9 bases. The germline gives CDR1 MDHEN, CDR2 SYDVKM. This CDR3 is built from 10 residues. In DNA form, the CDR3 reads TGTGCCAGCAGGCGAAGGGGCATATATTTT. Translation gives CASRRRGIYF.

This clonotype was seen repeatedly, ten times or more. The rearrangement uses TRBV5-5 and TRBJ1-6; 7 positions match TRBD1. With V trimmed by 4 bases and J by 8 bases, 6 bases remained unmatched. CDR1 is SGHKS, CDR2 YYEKEE, per germline (reference sequence). This CDR3 is 14 amino acids long. The CDR3 DNA reads as TGTGCCAGCAGCCGGGAGGGGGCCGATTCACCCCTCCACTTT. Protein: CASSREGADSPLHF.

This clonotype was observed at least ten times. This sequence joins TRBV29-1 and TRBJ1-1, with D perhaps TRBD1 (6 bases). Germline V gene sequence: CDR1 SQVTM, CDR2 ANQGSEA. This CDR3 has 12 amino acids. V was clipped by 4 bases and J by 5 bases, with 11 bases between them. The CDR3 bases are TGCAGCGTTGGGGGGGCGAATACTGAAGCTTTCTTT. Translated, it gives CSVGGANTEAFF.

Ten or more counts support this clonotype. The gene calls are TRBV9 and TRBJ1-3; TRBD1 matches 7 bases. Germline-derived CDR1 and CDR2 are SGDLS and YYNGEE. The V segment lost 4 bases and the J segment 0 bases; nucleotides outside the gene matches: 19. The CDR3 is made up of 20 amino acids. Here the CDR3 DNA reads TGTGCCAGCAGCTTGAGTCGTACAGGGGCGGACGGGTCCTCTGGAAACACCATATATTTT. It codes for CASSLSRTGADGSSGNTIYF.